These 9 T cell receptor beta chains were sequenced from one sample in a study of T cell repertoires in cytomegalovirus infection. These TCRs are of unknown antigen specificity. TCRdb analysed the reads with MiXCR anew, one entry per CDR3 protein. The sample holds approximately 81,000 distinct CDR3 sequences, around 25% seen once. The sample here was CD8+ T cells from cultured PBMCs, taken from culture after CMV antigen stimulation. Receptors originate from a human donor in good health (CMV status not recorded). Some clones in this sample may be carry-over from other donors' samples.

The table lists this clonotype with a few counts. This chain joins TRBV25-1 and TRBJ2-3, with 7 bases lining up with TRBD2. There are 18 residues in the CDR3. V shed 5 bases, J shed 6 bases, and the junction held 20 bases outside the gene matches. The germline V gene has CDR1 MGHDK and CDR2 SYGVNS. CDR3 nucleotides: TGTGCCAGCAGTAGCGAGTGGGGCGGGGGACCCTTTCCGGATACGCAGTATTTT. Its protein is CASSSEWGGGPFPDTQYF.

V usage is TRBV6-6 and J usage is TRBJ2-1; 9 bases line up with TRBD1. The ends lost 8 bases at V and 7 bases at J; junction bases unmatched: 12. This CDR3 has 15 residues. Germline V gives CDR1 MNHNY, CDR2 SVGAGI (reference sequence). The CDR3 coding sequence is TGTGCCAGCCGGACCGGGACAGGGTTTCGGAATGAGCAGTTCTTC. Amino acid sequence: CASRTGTGFRNEQFF.

With respect to this clonotype: A much larger clone differs from this one at a single base, so this may be a read error. The chain employs TRBV7-6 and TRBJ1-1; D perhaps matches TRBD1 (6 bases). Germline CDR1 and CDR2: SGHVS and FNYEAQ. Trimming removed 7 bases at V and 0 bases at J, with 18 bases between. The CDR3 has 16 residues. The CDR3 coding sequence is TGTGCCAGCACCGCCCCCTCAGGGGTTATGAACACTGAAGCTTTCTTT. Translating gives CASTAPSGVMNTEAFF. The full variable domain, with the rest looked up from reference TRBV7-6 and TRBJ1-1, is GAGVSQSPRYKVTKRGQDVALRCDPISGHVSLYWYRQALGQGPEFLTYFNYEAQQDKSGLPNDRFSAERPEGSISTLTIQRTEQRDSAMYRCASTAPSGVMNTEAFFGQGTRLTVV.

V gene TRBV6-2 or TRBV6-3 combines with J gene TRBJ2-3, with D hard to call. The CDR3 covers 11 residues. Germline values: CDR1 MNHEY, CDR2 SVGEGT. Trimming pared 8 bases from V and 4 bases from J, leaving 7 bases between. CDR3 sequence reads: CASRSPDTQYF. The CDR3 DNA follows: TGTGCCAGCCGCTCTCCAGATACGCAGTATTTT.

The chain carries TRBV6-2 or TRBV6-3 and TRBJ2-7; D remains unclear. The CDR3 has 13 residues. Trimming removed 6 bases at V and 1 base at J, with 10 bases between. Germline values: CDR1 MNHEY, CDR2 SVGEGT. The CDR3 is CASSADESYEQYF. The CDR3 nucleotides read TGTGCCAGCAGCGCGGACGAGTCCTACGAGCAGTACTTC.

In this sample, this clonotype turned up a few times. The chain joins TRBV11-2 to TRBJ1-1; D gene ambiguous. The CDR3 runs to 17 residues. Germline loops: CDR1 SGHAT, CDR2 FQNNGV. The V end was cut by 0 bases, the J end by 0 bases, with 14 bases between. The CDR3 sequence is CASSLDLGGGMNTEAFF. CDR3 DNA sequence: TGTGCCAGCAGCTTAGATTTGGGAGGCGGAATGAACACTGAAGCTTTCTTT.

A remark on this clonotype: Possible read error: a much larger clone is one base away. CDR3 loop: CASSLSLPGVAKETQYF. In DNA, the CDR3 is TGTGCCAGCAGCCTCTCCTTGCCGGGAGTAGCAAAGGAGACCCAGTACTTC. The genes are TRBV7-8 and TRBJ2-5; the D gene is possibly TRBD2 (6 bases). Germline loops: CDR1 SGHVS, CDR2 FQNEAQ. The CDR3 has 17 residues. Deletions cut 5 bases from V and 5 bases from J, with 24 bases between.

This clonotype was seen ten or more times. This chain joins TRBV6-5 and TRBJ2-7; 8 bases fit TRBD1. This CDR3 region has 17 residues. The V gene's germline CDR1 is MNHEY and CDR2 SVGAGI. V shed 0 bases and J 2 bases; nucleotides not matched to a gene: 9. Here the CDR3 reads CASSYSPTGGTPYEQYF. The CDR3 region has the DNA TGTGCCAGCAGTTACTCACCCACAGGGGGAACCCCCTACGAGCAGTACTTC.

This clonotype was seen a few times. J is TRBJ1-2 and V is TRBV15; 10 positions match TRBD1. Germline V lookup: CDR1 LNHNV, CDR2 YYDKDF (reference sequence). The CDR3 is made up of 14 amino acids. Trimming at V came to 5 bases and at J to 8 bases, leaving 8 bases not matched to a gene. CDR3: CATSVDRGPGGYTF. In DNA form, the CDR3 reads TGTGCCACCAGCGTTGACAGGGGGCCGGGGGGCTACACCTTC.